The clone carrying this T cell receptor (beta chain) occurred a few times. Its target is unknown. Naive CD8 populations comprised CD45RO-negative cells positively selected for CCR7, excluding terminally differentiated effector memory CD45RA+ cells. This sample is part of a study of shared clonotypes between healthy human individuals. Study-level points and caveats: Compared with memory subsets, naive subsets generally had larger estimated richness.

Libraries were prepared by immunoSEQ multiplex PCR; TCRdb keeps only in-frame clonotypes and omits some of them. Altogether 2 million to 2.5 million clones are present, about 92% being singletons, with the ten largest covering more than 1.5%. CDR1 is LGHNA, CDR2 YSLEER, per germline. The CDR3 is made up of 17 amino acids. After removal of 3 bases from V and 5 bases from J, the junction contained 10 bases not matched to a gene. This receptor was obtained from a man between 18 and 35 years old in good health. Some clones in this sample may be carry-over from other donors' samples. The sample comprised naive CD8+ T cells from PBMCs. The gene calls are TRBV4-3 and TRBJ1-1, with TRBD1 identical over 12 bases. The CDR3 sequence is CASSQEGQGAEETEAFF. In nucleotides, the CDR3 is TGCGCCAGCAGCCAGGAGGGACAGGGGGCAGAGGAGACTGAAGCTTTCTTT.